The clone carrying this T cell receptor (beta chain) was recorded a few times. Its cognate antigen is unknown. One entry per CDR3 protein, called by TCRdb with MiXCR from the reads. The table shows hundreds of thousands of distinct CDR3 sequences, with 29% occurring only once. The data are from a study of T cell repertoires in cytomegalovirus infection. Study background: The authors used CMV epitopes that were HLA-C-restricted (recently identified) and HLA-B-restricted (well studied). Evidence of both CMV infection and a matching HLA type came from public TCR beta signatures. Regarding the study as a whole: In two of eight donors, the top clonotype was HLA-C-restricted CMV-specific. Pooled public TCR beta family frequency picked out CMV carriers with the relevant HLA.

Trimming cost V 2 bases and J 5 bases, with 19 bases left between them. This CDR3 is built from 17 residues. CDR1 is MNHEY, CDR2 SVGAGI, per germline. This clonotype originated in a human donor in good health (CMV status not recorded). Some clones in this sample may be carry-over from other donors' samples. The source material was cultured PBMCs, sampled from culture after CMV antigen stimulation. The gene calls are TRBV6-5 and TRBJ2-1; TRBD2 might be the D (5 bases). CDR3 amino acids: CASSYSAGLQLHNEQFF. The CDR3 DNA reads as TGTGCCAGCAGTTACAGTGCAGGACTCCAACTACACAATGAGCAGTTCTTC.